The 20 T cell receptor beta chains below all came from one sample that was sequenced in a study of T cell responses to AZD1222 COVID-19 vaccine. Assay: immunoSEQ multiplex PCR; the TCRdb copy retains only in-frame clones and omits some. Here the sample spans around 140,000 clones, approximately 92% being singletons. The sample consisted of peripheral blood, taken 28 days after the second AZD1222 dose. Every receptor here comes from an adult who received the AZD1222 COVID-19 vaccine.

J is TRBJ1-2 and V is TRBV6-6, with 7 bases lining up with TRBD1. V dropped 10 bases and J dropped 3; count of bases not matched to a gene: 5. Germline CDR1 is MNHNY and CDR2 is SVGAGI (reference sequence). The CDR3 length is 12 residues. This CDR3 is CAITTGDYGYTF. The CDR3 DNA sequence: TGTGCCATCACCACAGGGGACTATGGCTACACCTTC.

The V and J genes are TRBV14 and TRBJ2-1, with a tentative D call TRBD1 (6 bases). Germline assignment: CDR1 SGHDN and CDR2 FVKESK. This CDR3 region has 14 residues. The V end lost 4 bases, the J end lost 8 bases, and 15 bases lay between the germline ends. CDR3 sequence: CASSPYRVNDEQFF. For the CDR3, the DNA is TGTGCCAGCAGCCCCTACAGGGTAAACGATGAGCAGTTCTTC.

V and J are TRBV2 and TRBJ1-2; the match to TRBD1 covers 8 bases. This CDR3 has 14 residues. Germline V gives CDR1 SNHLY, CDR2 FYNNEI. V lost 5 bases and J lost 4; bases outside the gene matches: 6. The CDR3 coding sequence is TGTGCCAGCAGTTTACAGGGGGGAGGCTATGGCTACACCTTC. Translating it yields CASSLQGGGYGYTF.

The rearrangement joins TRBV7-2 to TRBJ1-1, with 7 bases aligning to TRBD1. The CDR3 loop spans 16 amino acids. Trimming took 1 base from V and 4 from J; bases not matched to a gene: 9. Germline V gene data show CDR1 as SGHTA and CDR2 as FQGNSA. CDR3 loop: CASSLDGDSFSTEAFF. The CDR3 nucleotides are TGTGCCAGCAGCTTAGATGGGGACAGCTTTAGCACTGAAGCTTTCTTT.

The gene calls are TRBV20-1 and TRBJ2-7, with unresolved D. CDR3 length: 11 residues. Germline CDR1 reads DFQATT; CDR2 reads SNEGSKA (reference sequence). Trimming removed 3 bases from V and 3 bases from J, with 6 bases in between. In DNA, the CDR3 is TGCAGTGCTAGGCATGGCTACGAGCAGTACTTC. Its protein product is CSARHGYEQYF.

The chain joins TRBV6-6 to TRBJ1-5, with TRBD1 as a possible D gene (6 bases). The V gene's germline CDR1 is MNHNY and CDR2 SVGAGI (reference sequence). The V gene lost 6 bases and the J gene lost 2 bases, with 11 bases spanning the gap. The CDR3 runs 14 residues. CDR3 in DNA: TGTGCCAGCAGGCCCAGACAGGGCAATCAGCCCCAGCATTTT. Translating gives CASRPRQGNQPQHF.

The chain couples TRBV5-1 to TRBJ2-3; D remains ambiguous. V dropped 7 bases and J dropped 2 bases, with 14 bases sitting between them. The germline CDR1 and CDR2 sequences are SGHRS and YFSETQ. The CDR3 runs to 14 residues. The CDR3 sequence: CASGTGSDTDTQYF. CDR3 nucleotide sequence: TGCGCCAGCGGAACCGGGTCAGACACAGATACGCAGTATTTT.

The chain couples TRBV5-1 to TRBJ1-4; tentative D call: TRBD1 (6 bases). From germline, CDR1 is SGHRS and CDR2 YFSETQ. CDR3 length: 14 residues. Trimming took off 4 bases at V and 8 bases at J, with 15 bases between the two ends. The CDR3 coding sequence is TGCGCCAGCAGCCCCGGACAGACGGGGGAAAAACTGTTTTTT. Amino acid sequence: CASSPGQTGEKLFF.

V and J are TRBV2 and TRBJ2-7; 10 nucleotides match TRBD1. This CDR3 is 14 amino acids long. Germline loops: CDR1 SNHLY, CDR2 FYNNEI. J was trimmed by 3 bases and V by 4 bases; bases with no gene match: 3. The CDR3 DNA follows: TGTGCCAGCAGTGTCGGGACAGGGGACTACGAGCAGTACTTC. It specifies CASSVGTGDYEQYF.

The genes are TRBV6-1 and TRBJ1-2; TRBD1 might be the D (5 bases). This CDR3 is 19 amino acids long. The V gene's germline CDR1 is MNHNS and CDR2 SASEGT. V dropped 4 bases and J dropped 0 bases, with 24 bases sitting between them. The CDR3 protein is CASSGMSPPKIGANYGYTF. The CDR3, as DNA: TGTGCCAGCAGTGGGATGTCCCCCCCAAAAATAGGGGCTAACTATGGCTACACCTTC.

CDR3 bases: TGTGCCAGCAGCTTTGTTCCTAGCGGGGATACGCAGTATTTT. Its protein product is CASSFVPSGDTQYF. The rearrangement links TRBV7-9 to TRBJ2-3; the match to TRBD2 covers 8 bases. CDR1 is SEHNR and CDR2 is FQNEAQ in the germline V gene (reference sequence). The CDR3 covers 14 residues. V trimming: 3 bases; J trimming: 6 bases; junction bases outside the gene matches: 5.

The rearrangement links TRBV20-1 to TRBJ2-6; D gene unclear. Germline V gene lookup returns CDR1 DFQATT and CDR2 SNEGSKA (reference sequence). Between the trimmed V and J ends, which lost 3 bases and 0 bases, there was a span of 6 bases. This CDR3 spans 14 amino acids. The CDR3 region has the DNA TGCAGTGCTAGTCTGTCCTCTGGGGCCAACGTCCTGACTTTC. This codes for CSASLSSGANVLTF.

The rearrangement joins TRBV11-3 to TRBJ1-1; 9 bases line up with TRBD1. The J segment lost 3 bases and the V segment lost 0 bases, leaving 5 bases of the junction unmatched. The CDR3 extends over 16 amino acids. Germline V CDR1 and CDR2: SGHNT, YENEEA. The chain's CDR3 is CASSLDDWTGDTEAFF. DNA for the CDR3: TGTGCCAGCAGCTTAGATGACTGGACAGGGGACACTGAAGCTTTCTTT.

On this clone itself: This specimen includes other DNA sequences encoding the same CDR3. The chain is built from TRBV29-1 and TRBJ1-1, with D uncertain. The germline gives CDR1 SQVTM, CDR2 ANQGSEA. V was pared by 1 base and J by 0 bases, with 6 bases between. The CDR3 has 13 residues. DNA of the CDR3: TGCAGCGTTGAAGGGCGGTTGAACACTGAAGCTTTCTTT. This encodes CSVEGRLNTEAFF.

A few counts support this clone. This CDR3 reads CASMRTPPSAEQFF. CDR3 sequence (DNA): TGCGCCAGCATGAGGACTCCACCTTCGGCTGAGCAGTTCTTC. J is TRBJ2-1 and V is TRBV5-1; perhaps TRBD2 as D (5 bases). Germline V gives CDR1 SGHRS, CDR2 YFSETQ. V was clipped by 6 bases and J by 9 bases, with 19 bases between them. This CDR3 is 14 amino acids long. Full variable domain (outside the CDR3, taken from reference TRBV5-1 and TRBJ2-1): KAGVTQTPRYLIKTRGQQVTLSCSPISGHRSVSWYQQTPGQGLQFLFEYFSETQRNKGNFPGRFSGRQFSNSRSEMNVSTLELGDSALYLCASMRTPPSAEQFFGPGTRLTVL.

In nucleotides, the CDR3 is TGTGCCAGCAGCTCGGGACAGGGGGTTCGAGGCGTGAAGACCCAGTACTTC. This codes for CASSSGQGVRGVKTQYF. The chain has TRBV7-2 and TRBJ2-5; 11 positions match TRBD1. The CDR3 extends over 17 amino acids. J was trimmed by 6 bases and V by 4 bases; bases with no gene match: 13. The V gene's germline CDR1 is SGHTA and CDR2 FQGNSA. The variable domain in full, completed from reference TRBV7-2 and TRBJ2-5, reads GAGVSQSPSNKVTEKGKDVELRCDPISGHTALYWYRQSLGQGLEFLIYFQGNSAPDKSGLPSDRFSAERTGGSVSTLTIQRTQQEDSAVYLCASSSGQGVRGVKTQYFGPGTRLLVL.

V is TRBV4-1 and J is TRBJ1-1; D is unclear. The CDR3 sequence is 14 residues long. The V gene's germline CDR1 is MGHRA and CDR2 YSYEKL. Trimming cost V 1 base and J 5 bases, with 11 bases left between them. The CDR3 sequence is CASSQGTAQTEAFF. The CDR3, as DNA: TGCGCCAGCAGCCAAGGGACCGCCCAGACTGAAGCTTTCTTT.

The chain joins TRBV25-1 to TRBJ2-7, with no clear D. With 6 bases removed from V and 0 bases from J, the gap between germline ends came to 3 bases. Germline V gene lookup returns CDR1 MGHDK and CDR2 SYGVNS. The CDR3 is made up of 11 amino acids. The CDR3: CASRDSYEQYF. The CDR3 DNA follows: TGTGCCAGCAGGGACTCCTACGAGCAGTACTTC.

This sequence joins TRBV2 and TRBJ2-4; D is ambiguous. The germline V gene has CDR1 SNHLY and CDR2 FYNNEI. Trimming removed 3 bases at V and 6 bases at J, with 3 bases between. The CDR3 loop spans 11 amino acids. The CDR3 DNA is TGTGCCAGCAGTGATGCAAACATTCAGTACTTC. Translation gives CASSDANIQYF.

The chain employs TRBV30 and TRBJ2-7, with 7 bases aligning to TRBD2. Germline CDR1 and CDR2: GTSNPN and SVGIG (reference sequence). The CDR3 extends over 15 amino acids. CDR3 in amino acids: CALVGGAGSQGEQYV. The CDR3 nucleotides read TGTGCTCTCGTTGGGGGAGCGGGATCCCAGGGCGAGCAGTACGTC.